This T cell receptor beta chain was sequenced for a study of blood T cell repertoires in COVID-19. Study background: The cDNA or gDNA used as material had been derived from T cells, B-cell-depleted T cells, or PBMCs.

This study enrolled people aged roughly 18 to 100 from about 24 US geographic areas. The ends lost 1 base at V and 0 bases at J; junction bases unmatched: 6. Germline V lookup: CDR1 LGHDT, CDR2 YNNKEL (reference sequence). This CDR3 has 18 residues. Under the authors' procedure: The assay estimated nucleated cells by amplifying reference gene primers. Assay used: immunoSEQ multiplex PCR; TCRdb lists only in-frame clones, some missing. The DNA was the basis for D and trimming; V, J and clone size are from that table. This repertoire shows under 200,000 clones, approximately 80% found once; its top ten account for less than 5.5%.

Sequencing was carried out using PBMCs or T cells enriched from blood (not recorded which). This clonotype was sampled from a woman aged 55-70 years with acute COVID-19. The genes are TRBV3-1 (or the pseudogene TRBV3-2) and TRBJ2-7; TRBD2 agrees at 13 bases. CDR3 loop: CASSQVGLAGLSSYEQYF. CDR3 sequence (DNA): TGTGCCAGCAGCCAAGTGGGACTAGCGGGACTGAGCTCCTACGAGCAGTACTTC.